This entry lists 2 T cell receptor beta chains sequenced from one sample in a study of Ad26.COV2.S vaccination and SARS-CoV-2 variants. Specified treatment: roughly 19 received Ad26.COV2.S at low or high dose, single or two shots; roughly five received placebo; per-sample allocation not given. Samples analyzed were those drawn on day 63 after the first vaccine or placebo injection. TCRdb's table, derived via immunoSEQ multiplex PCR, lists solely in-frame clones and lacks some. This table has about 350,000 clones, 88% appearing once. The material was peripheral blood, obtained in a trial of Ad26.COV2.S vaccine versus placebo. The receptors come from a person aged 18-60 years who received the Ad26.COV2.S COVID-19 vaccine or a placebo.

This clone appeared once. This chain joins TRBV2 and TRBJ2-7; the D gene is possibly TRBD1 (5 bases). Germline values: CDR1 SNHLY, CDR2 FYNNEI. The CDR3 consists of 15 residues. V was clipped by 3 bases and J by 0 bases, with 12 bases between them. CDR3 residues: CASSETVRNSYEQYF. The CDR3, as DNA: TGTGCCAGCAGTGAGACAGTCCGCAACTCCTACGAGCAGTACTTC.

The chain joins TRBV6-5 to TRBJ2-7, with unresolved D. Trimming cost V 6 bases and J 5 bases, with 14 bases left between them. This CDR3 is built from 13 residues. CDR1 and CDR2 (germline): MNHEY, SVGAGI. CDR3: CASRPTAWDEQYF. The CDR3 nucleotides are TGTGCCAGCAGACCCACCGCGTGGGACGAGCAGTACTTC.